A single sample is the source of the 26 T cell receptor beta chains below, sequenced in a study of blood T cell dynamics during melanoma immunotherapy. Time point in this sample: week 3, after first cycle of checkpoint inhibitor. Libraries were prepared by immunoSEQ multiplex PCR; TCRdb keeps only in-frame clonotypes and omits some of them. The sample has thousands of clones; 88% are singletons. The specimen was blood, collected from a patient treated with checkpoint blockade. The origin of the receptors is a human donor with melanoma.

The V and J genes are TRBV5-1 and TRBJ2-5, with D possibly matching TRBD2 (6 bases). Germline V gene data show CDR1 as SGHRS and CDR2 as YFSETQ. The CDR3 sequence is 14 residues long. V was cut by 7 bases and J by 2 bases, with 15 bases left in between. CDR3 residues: CASGKDGGQETQYF. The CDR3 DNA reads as TGCGCCAGCGGGAAAGACGGGGGTCAAGAGACCCAGTACTTC.

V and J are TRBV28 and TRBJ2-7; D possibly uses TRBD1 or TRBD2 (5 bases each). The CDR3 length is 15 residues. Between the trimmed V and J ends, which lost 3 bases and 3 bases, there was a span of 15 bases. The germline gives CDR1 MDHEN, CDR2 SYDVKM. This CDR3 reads CASSFVGTSFYEQYF. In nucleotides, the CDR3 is TGTGCCAGCAGTTTTGTCGGGACCTCATTCTACGAGCAGTACTTC.

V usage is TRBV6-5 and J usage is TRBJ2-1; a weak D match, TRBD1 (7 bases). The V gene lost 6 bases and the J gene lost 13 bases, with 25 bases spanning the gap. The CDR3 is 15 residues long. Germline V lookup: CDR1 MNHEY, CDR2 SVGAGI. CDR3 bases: TGTGCCAGCAGGTCCGGGACAGCAAAAATAGCGGCCCAGTTCTTC. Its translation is CASRSGTAKIAAQFF.

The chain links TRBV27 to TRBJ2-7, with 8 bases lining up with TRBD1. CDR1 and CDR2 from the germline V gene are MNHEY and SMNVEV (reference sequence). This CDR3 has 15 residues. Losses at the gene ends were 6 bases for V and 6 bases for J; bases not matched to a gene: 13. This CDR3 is CASSPPGQVTGEQYF. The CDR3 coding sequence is TGTGCCAGCAGCCCCCCGGGACAGGTGACGGGCGAGCAGTACTTC.

In DNA form, the CDR3 reads TGTGCCAGCAGTAATACAGCAAACTCTGGAAACACCATATATTTT. Translating it yields CASSNTANSGNTIYF. J is TRBJ1-3 and V is TRBV6-6; D gene unclear. Looked up from germline, CDR1 is MNHNY and CDR2 is SVGAGI (reference sequence). Deletions cut 5 bases from V and 0 bases from J, with 11 bases between. This CDR3 region has 15 residues.

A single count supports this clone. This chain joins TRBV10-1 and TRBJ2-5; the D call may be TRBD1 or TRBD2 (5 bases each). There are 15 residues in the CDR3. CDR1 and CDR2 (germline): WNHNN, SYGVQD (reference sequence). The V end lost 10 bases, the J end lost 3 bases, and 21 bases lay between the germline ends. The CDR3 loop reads CAIRVGTDSEETQYF. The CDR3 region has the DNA TGCGCCATCCGAGTTGGGACGGACTCTGAAGAGACCCAGTACTTC.

The CDR3 DNA is TGTGCCAGCATCAAAGAAGAACAGGGATTGGAGCCCCAGCATTTT. Encoded protein: CASIKEEQGLEPQHF. The V call is TRBV6-6, the J call TRBJ1-5; possibly TRBD1 for D (6 bases). Trimming shortened V by 7 bases and J by 8 bases, and 21 bases separated the two germline ends. This CDR3 has 15 residues. Germline CDR1 reads MNHNY; CDR2 reads SVGAGI (reference sequence).

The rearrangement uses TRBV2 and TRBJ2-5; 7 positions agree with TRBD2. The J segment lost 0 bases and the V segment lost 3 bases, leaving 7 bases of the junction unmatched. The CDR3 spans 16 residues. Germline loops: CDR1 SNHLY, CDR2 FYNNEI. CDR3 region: CASSEAGLPYQETQYF. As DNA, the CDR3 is TGTGCCAGCAGTGAGGCGGGACTACCTTACCAAGAGACCCAGTACTTC.

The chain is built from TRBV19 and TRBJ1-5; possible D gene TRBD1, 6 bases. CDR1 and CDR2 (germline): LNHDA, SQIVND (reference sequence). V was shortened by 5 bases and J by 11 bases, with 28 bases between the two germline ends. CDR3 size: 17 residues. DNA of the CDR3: TGTGCCAGTAGTGCCGAACGGACCACAGGGACGGGTAGGGCCCAGCATTTT. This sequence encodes CASSAERTTGTGRAQHF. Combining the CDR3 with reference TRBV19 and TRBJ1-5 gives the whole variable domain DGGITQSPKYLFRKEGQNVTLSCEQNLNHDAMYWYRQDPGQGLRLIYYSQIVNDFQKGDIAEGYSVSREKKESFPLTVTSAQKNPTAFYLCASSAERTTGTGRAQHFGDGTRLSIL.

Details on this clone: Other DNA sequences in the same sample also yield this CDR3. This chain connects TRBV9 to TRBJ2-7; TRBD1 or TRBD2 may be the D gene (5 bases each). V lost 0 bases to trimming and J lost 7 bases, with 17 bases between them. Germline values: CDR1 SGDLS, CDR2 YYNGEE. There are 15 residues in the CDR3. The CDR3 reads CASSVAAGALGEQYF. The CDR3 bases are TGTGCCAGCAGCGTAGCTGCCGGGGCTCTAGGGGAGCAGTACTTC.

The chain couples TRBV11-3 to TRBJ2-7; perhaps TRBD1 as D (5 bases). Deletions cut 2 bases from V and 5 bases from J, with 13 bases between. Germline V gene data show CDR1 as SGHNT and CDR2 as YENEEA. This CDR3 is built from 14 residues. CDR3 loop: CASSLTRQGDEQYF. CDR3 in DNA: TGTGCCAGCAGCTTAACTCGGCAGGGCGACGAGCAGTACTTC. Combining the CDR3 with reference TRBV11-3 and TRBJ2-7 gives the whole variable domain EAGVVQSPRYKIIEKKQPVAFWCNPISGHNTLYWYLQNLGQGPELLIRYENEEAVDDSQLPKDRFSAERLKGVDSTLKIQPAELGDSAVYLCASSLTRQGDEQYFGPGTRLTVT.

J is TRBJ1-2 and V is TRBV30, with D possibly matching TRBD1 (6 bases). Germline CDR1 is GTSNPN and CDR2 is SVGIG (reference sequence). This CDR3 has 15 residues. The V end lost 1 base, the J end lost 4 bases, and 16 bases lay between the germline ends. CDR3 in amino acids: CAWSDVDSFFYGYTF. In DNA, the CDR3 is TGTGCCTGGAGTGATGTGGACAGTTTCTTCTATGGCTACACCTTC. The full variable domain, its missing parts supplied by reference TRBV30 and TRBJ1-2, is SQTIHQWPATLVQPVGSPLSLECTVEGTSNPNLYWYRQAAGRGLQLLFYSVGIGQISSEVPQNLSASRPQDRQFILSSKKLLLSDSGFYLCAWSDVDSFFYGYTFGSGTRLTVV.

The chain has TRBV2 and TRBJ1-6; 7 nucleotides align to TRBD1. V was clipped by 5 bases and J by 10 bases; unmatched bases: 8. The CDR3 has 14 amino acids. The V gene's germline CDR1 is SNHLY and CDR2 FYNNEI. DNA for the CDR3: TGTGCCAGCAGTCGACAGGGTATTCGGTCACCCCTCCACTTT. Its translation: CASSRQGIRSPLHF.

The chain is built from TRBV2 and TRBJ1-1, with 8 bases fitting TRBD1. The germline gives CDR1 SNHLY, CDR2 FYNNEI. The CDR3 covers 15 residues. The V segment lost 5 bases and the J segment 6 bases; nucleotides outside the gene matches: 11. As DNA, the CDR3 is TGTGCCAGCAGTAACAGGGGGTCCGCTTCGGCTGAAGCTTTCTTT. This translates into CASSNRGSASAEAFF.

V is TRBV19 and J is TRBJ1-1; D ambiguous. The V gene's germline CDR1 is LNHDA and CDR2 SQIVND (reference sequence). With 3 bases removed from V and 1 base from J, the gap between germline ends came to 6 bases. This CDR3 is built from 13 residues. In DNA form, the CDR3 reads TGTGCCAGTAGTATCAACGCGAACACTGAAGCTTTCTTT. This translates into CASSINANTEAFF.

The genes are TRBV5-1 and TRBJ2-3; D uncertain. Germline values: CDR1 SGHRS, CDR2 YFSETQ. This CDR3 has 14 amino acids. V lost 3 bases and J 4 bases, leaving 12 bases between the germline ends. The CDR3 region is CASSSGLESDTQYF. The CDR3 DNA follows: TGCGCCAGCAGCTCGGGCCTAGAGTCAGATACGCAGTATTTT.

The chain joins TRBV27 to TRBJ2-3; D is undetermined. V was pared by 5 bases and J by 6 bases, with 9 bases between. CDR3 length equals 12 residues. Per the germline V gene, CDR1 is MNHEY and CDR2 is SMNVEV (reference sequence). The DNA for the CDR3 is TGTGCCAGCAGTCCGGCTAGGGATACGCAGTATTTT. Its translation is CASSPARDTQYF.

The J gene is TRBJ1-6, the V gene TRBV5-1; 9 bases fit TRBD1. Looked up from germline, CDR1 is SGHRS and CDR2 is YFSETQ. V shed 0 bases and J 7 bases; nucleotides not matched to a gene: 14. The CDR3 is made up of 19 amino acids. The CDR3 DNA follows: TGCGCCAGCAGCTTGGCCGGGACAGGGAGCTTAGCCCGAAATTCACCCCTCCACTTT. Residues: CASSLAGTGSLARNSPLHF.

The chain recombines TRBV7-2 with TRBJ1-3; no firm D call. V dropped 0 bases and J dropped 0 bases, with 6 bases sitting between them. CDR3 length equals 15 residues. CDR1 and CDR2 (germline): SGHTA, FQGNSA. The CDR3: CASSLAAGSGNTIYF. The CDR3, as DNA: TGTGCCAGCAGCTTAGCGGCGGGCTCTGGAAACACCATATATTTT.

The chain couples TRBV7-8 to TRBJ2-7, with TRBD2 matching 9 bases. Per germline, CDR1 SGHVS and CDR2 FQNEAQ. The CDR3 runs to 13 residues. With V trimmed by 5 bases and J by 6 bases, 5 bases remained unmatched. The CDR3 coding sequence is TGTGCCAGCAGCACAGCGGGGGGCCTCGAGCAGTACTTC. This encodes CASSTAGGLEQYF. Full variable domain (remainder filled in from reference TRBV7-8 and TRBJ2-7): GAGVSQSPRYKVAKRGQDVALRCDPISGHVSLFWYQQALGQGPEFLTYFQNEAQLDKSGLPSDRFFAERPEGSVSTLKIQRTQQEDSAVYLCASSTAGGLEQYFGPGTRLTVT.

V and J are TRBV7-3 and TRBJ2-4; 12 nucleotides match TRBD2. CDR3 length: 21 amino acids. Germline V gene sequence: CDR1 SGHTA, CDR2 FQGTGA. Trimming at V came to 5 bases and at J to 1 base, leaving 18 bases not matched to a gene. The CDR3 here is CASSPRLAGALLYLAKNIQYF. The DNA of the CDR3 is TGTGCCAGCAGCCCCCGACTAGCGGGGGCCCTACTCTATTTGGCCAAAAACATTCAGTACTTC.

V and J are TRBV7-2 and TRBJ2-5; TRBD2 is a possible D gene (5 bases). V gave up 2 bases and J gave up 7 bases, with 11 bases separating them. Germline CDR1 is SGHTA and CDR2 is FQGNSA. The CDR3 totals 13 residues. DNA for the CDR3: TGTGCCAGCAGCTTAACTAGGAGAGGGACCCAGTACTTC. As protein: CASSLTRRGTQYF.

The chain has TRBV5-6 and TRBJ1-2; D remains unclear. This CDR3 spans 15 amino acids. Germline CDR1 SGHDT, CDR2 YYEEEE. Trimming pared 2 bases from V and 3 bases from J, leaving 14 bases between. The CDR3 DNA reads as TGTGCCAGCAGCTTCCGGGCAGGTTCGTACTATGGCTACACCTTC. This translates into CASSFRAGSYYGYTF.

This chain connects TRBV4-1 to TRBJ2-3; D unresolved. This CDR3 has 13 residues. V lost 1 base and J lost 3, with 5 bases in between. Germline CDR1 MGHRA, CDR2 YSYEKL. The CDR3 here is CASSQVLTDTQYF. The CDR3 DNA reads TGCGCCAGCAGCCAAGTGTTAACAGATACGCAGTATTTT.

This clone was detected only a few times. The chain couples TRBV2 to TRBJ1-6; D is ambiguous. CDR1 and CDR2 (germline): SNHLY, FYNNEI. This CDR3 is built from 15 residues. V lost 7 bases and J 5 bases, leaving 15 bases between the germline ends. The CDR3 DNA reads TGTGCCAGCACCTCAAGCGGCCGCAATAATTCACCCCTCCACTTT. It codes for CASTSSGRNNSPLHF.

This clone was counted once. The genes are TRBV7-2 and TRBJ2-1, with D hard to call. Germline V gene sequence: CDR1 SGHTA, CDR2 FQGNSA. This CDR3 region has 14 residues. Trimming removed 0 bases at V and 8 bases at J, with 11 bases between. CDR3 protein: CASSLAGFRDEQFF. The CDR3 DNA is TGTGCCAGCAGCTTAGCAGGGTTTAGGGATGAGCAGTTCTTC.